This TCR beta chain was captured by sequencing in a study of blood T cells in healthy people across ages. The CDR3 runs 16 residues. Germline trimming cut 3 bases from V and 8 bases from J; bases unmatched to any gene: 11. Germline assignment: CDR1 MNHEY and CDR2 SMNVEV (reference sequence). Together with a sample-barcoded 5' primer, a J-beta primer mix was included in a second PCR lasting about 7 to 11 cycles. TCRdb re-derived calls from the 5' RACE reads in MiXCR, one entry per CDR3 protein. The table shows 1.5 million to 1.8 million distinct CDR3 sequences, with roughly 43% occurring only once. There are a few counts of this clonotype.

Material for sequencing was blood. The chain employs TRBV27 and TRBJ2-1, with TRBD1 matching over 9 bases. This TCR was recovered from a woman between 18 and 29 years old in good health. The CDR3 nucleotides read TGTGCCAGCAGTTTCTCCCGGACAGGGGAACGGGATGAGCAGTTCTTC. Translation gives CASSFSRTGERDEQFF.